The 2 T cell receptor beta chains presented below share a single source sample, sequenced in a study of cytomegalovirus exposure and HLA in healthy donors. Primers for the PCR totalled 60 Vbeta and 13 Jbeta. TCRdb's table, derived via immunoSEQ multiplex PCR, lists solely in-frame clones and lacks some. The sample consists of 90,000 to 140,000 clones, approximately 81% of them appearing once. The specimen was PBMCs. The receptor set was obtained from a young man in good health and CMV-seronegative.

This clone was counted only a few times. This chain uses TRBV5-1 with TRBJ2-7; TRBD1 matches 9 bases. Germline V lookup: CDR1 SGHRS, CDR2 YFSETQ. V was clipped by 3 bases and J by 3 bases; unmatched bases: 4. The CDR3 is 14 amino acids. This chain's CDR3 is CASSSGTGNYEQYF. The CDR3 DNA reads TGCGCCAGCAGCTCAGGGACAGGGAACTACGAGCAGTACTTC. Looking up the rest from reference TRBV5-1 and TRBJ2-7 gives the full variable domain: KAGVTQTPRYLIKTRGQQVTLSCSPISGHRSVSWYQQTPGQGLQFLFEYFSETQRNKGNFPGRFSGRQFSNSRSEMNVSTLELGDSALYLCASSSGTGNYEQYFGPGTRLTVT.

The V and J genes are TRBV6-4 and TRBJ2-7, with 8 positions matching TRBD1. The CDR3 covers 20 residues. In germline, CDR1 is MRHNA, CDR2 SNTAGT. J was trimmed by 2 bases and V by 5 bases; bases with no gene match: 23. The CDR3 DNA is TGTGCCAGCAGTCCTACTCCGGGACAGGCGAACAGCCGCTTGACCTACGAGCAGTACTTC. This sequence encodes CASSPTPGQANSRLTYEQYF.